This TCR beta chain came from a study of control samples from healthy donors and cancer patients. Trimming took 4 bases from V and 5 from J, leaving 18 bases between them. Germline V CDR1 and CDR2: SGHNT, YYREEE (reference sequence). The CDR3 loop spans 16 amino acids. Sequencing was performed with immunoSEQ multiplex PCR; in TCRdb, only in-frame clones are kept and a portion is missing. This sample carries over 150,000 clones, 90% of them seen once, and the ten largest clones take approximately 1.5%. This chain connects TRBV5-4 to TRBJ2-2; D gene unclear. The origin of this receptor is a woman between 50 and 59 years old in good health. Source material: blood. The CDR3 coding sequence is TGTGCCAGCAGCCGATTGGCTGGGTTTAGTACCGGGGAGCTGTTTTTT. It yields the protein CASSRLAGFSTGELFF. Together with reference TRBV5-4 and TRBJ2-2, the CDR3 gives the full variable domain: ETGVTQSPTHLIKTRGQQVTLRCSSQSGHNTVSWYQQALGQGPQFIFQYYREEENGRGNFPPRFSGLQFPNYSSELNVNALELDDSALYLCASSRLAGFSTGELFFGEGSRLTVL.